Below, 29 T cell receptor beta chains from the same sample are listed, as sequenced in a study of T-cell reconstitution after alpha-beta-depleted transplantation in children. TCRbeta library construction was performed incorporating unique molecular identifiers. From the PCR reads, TCRdb called clonotypes with MiXCR, one entry per CDR3 protein. The sample records about 270,000 distinct CDR3 sequences, approximately 9.8% being singletons. The specimen was PBMCs from the stem cell graft donor, collected from the stem cell graft. The receptors were gathered from a human donor who donated a stem cell graft to a child with SCID.

In its sample, this clonotype was seen many times. V and J are TRBV5-6 and TRBJ2-7; a possible D gene is TRBD2 (6 bases). Between the trimmed V and J ends, which lost 3 bases and 6 bases, there was a span of 19 bases. The CDR3 runs 15 residues. Per germline, CDR1 SGHDT and CDR2 YYEEEE. The CDR3 DNA reads as TGTGCCAGCAGCTACCGGGGGACCGGAGTACCCGAGCAGTACTTC. It yields the protein CASSYRGTGVPEQYF.

The rearrangement uses TRBV9 and TRBJ1-4, with 7 bases aligning to TRBD1. The junction had 8 bases not matched to a gene; V was cut back by 2 bases and J by 7 bases. CDR1 and CDR2 from the germline V gene are SGDLS and YYNGEE. The CDR3 runs to 15 residues. CDR3 sequence (DNA): TGTGCCAGCAGCGTTGAGGGGGCCTCGGGTGAAAAACTGTTTTTT. Its protein is CASSVEGASGEKLFF.

V is TRBV5-1 and J is TRBJ2-1; 7 bases agree with TRBD2. Trimming cost V 4 bases and J 8 bases; bases outside gene matches: 15. The CDR3 totals 16 residues. The germline V gene encodes CDR1 SGHRS and CDR2 YFSETQ. CDR3 region: CASSLRTRIDLHEQFF. In DNA form, the CDR3 reads TGCGCCAGCAGCCTAAGGACTAGAATTGATTTGCATGAGCAGTTCTTC.

This clonotype has just a few counts. The chain uses TRBV2 and TRBJ2-3, with a possible D match to TRBD1 (6 bases). V was pared by 8 bases and J by 4 bases, with 13 bases between. The CDR3 runs to 13 residues. Germline V lookup: CDR1 SNHLY, CDR2 FYNNEI. CDR3 DNA: TGTGCCAGCTACGTCGAGGGGGCAGATACGCAGTATTTT. The encoded protein is CASYVEGADTQYF.

As for this clonotype: The junction departs from germline at one end; a sequencing error may be responsible. V gene TRBV3-1 combines with J gene TRBJ2-3; D possibly matches TRBD1 or TRBD2 (5 bases each). CDR3 length: 15 amino acids. Germline CDR1 and CDR2: LGHDT and YNNKEL (reference sequence). DNA for the CDR3: TGTGCCAGCACCCAAGAGGGGCCATGGACAGATACGCAGTATTTT. Protein product: CASTQEGPWTDTQYF.

This clonotype was observed at least ten times. The chain carries TRBV20-1 and TRBJ2-5; D gene unclear. Germline V lookup: CDR1 DFQATT, CDR2 SNEGSKA (reference sequence). The V and J ends lost 0 bases and 5 bases respectively, with 16 bases between them. This CDR3 region has 15 residues. The CDR3 coding sequence is TGCAGTGCTAGAGAAGTTGGCGGCATAAGGGAGACCCAGTACTTC. Protein: CSAREVGGIRETQYF.

V is TRBV12-3 or TRBV12-4 and J is TRBJ1-2; 8 nucleotides line up with TRBD1. The CDR3 extends over 14 amino acids. The ends lost 7 bases at V and 5 bases at J; junction bases unmatched: 9. CDR3 coding DNA: TGTGCCAGCACCTCGACAGGGGCAGGGTATGGCTACACCTTC. It translates to CASTSTGAGYGYTF.

The chain links TRBV10-3 to TRBJ1-6, with 9 bases aligning to TRBD1. CDR1 ENHRY and CDR2 SYGVKD come from the germline V gene. V shed 4 bases and J 8 bases; nucleotides not matched to a gene: 6. The CDR3 consists of 15 residues. CDR3 sequence (DNA): TGTGCCATCAGTGCCGGACAGGGGACGGATTCACCCCTCCACTTT. This gives the protein CAISAGQGTDSPLHF.

This clonotype appeared a few times. The chain joins TRBV14 to TRBJ2-7; D remains ambiguous. V gave up 5 bases and J gave up 1 base, with 6 bases separating them. The CDR3 has 12 residues. Germline V gene sequence: CDR1 SGHDN, CDR2 FVKESK. DNA for the CDR3: TGTGCCAGCAGCGCAGTGTCCTACGAGCAGTACTTC. Protein: CASSAVSYEQYF.

This clonotype has only a few counts. V is TRBV5-1 and J is TRBJ2-3; possible D gene TRBD2, 6 bases. The V and J ends lost 0 bases and 2 bases respectively, with 13 bases between them. The CDR3 extends over 16 amino acids. CDR1 and CDR2 (germline): SGHRS, YFSETQ. CDR3 DNA: TGCGCCAGCAGCTTGGTGGGACTTACCCCCACAGATACGCAGTATTTT. Translating gives CASSLVGLTPTDTQYF.

This clonotype was seen a few times. The chain links TRBV9 to TRBJ2-3, with TRBD2 matching 10 bases. The V and J ends lost 4 bases and 15 bases, in that order; junction bases with no gene match: 8. Per the germline V gene, CDR1 is SGDLS and CDR2 is YYNGEE. The CDR3 covers 12 residues. Here the CDR3 reads CASSSTGTSVYF. For the CDR3, the DNA is TGTGCCAGCAGCTCGACCGGGACTAGCGTATATTTT.

This clonotype showed up just a few times. The chain joins TRBV6-5 to TRBJ2-7; D is unresolved. V lost 0 bases and J 2 bases, leaving 14 bases between the germline ends. The CDR3 is 16 residues long. CDR1 is MNHEY and CDR2 is SVGAGI in the germline V gene. The CDR3 DNA sequence: TGTGCCAGCAGTTACTCGACCCCCGCTTCAACCTACGAGCAGTACTTC. This translates into CASSYSTPASTYEQYF.

The gene calls are TRBV6-1 and TRBJ2-7; D unclear. CDR3 size: 14 residues. V shed 2 bases and J shed 7 bases, with 15 bases lying between them. CDR1 MNHNS and CDR2 SASEGT come from the germline V gene. In nucleotides, the CDR3 is TGTGCCAGCAGTGAAAGGGCAGATGCCTTAGAGCAGTACTTC. It specifies CASSERADALEQYF.

In regard to this clonotype: The junction and the germline gene differ at one end; a read error may be behind it. The rearrangement uses TRBV25-1 and TRBJ2-3, with D tentatively TRBD1 (6 bases). Germline CDR1 MGHDK, CDR2 SYGVNS. The CDR3 totals 13 residues. The DNA for the CDR3 is TGTGCCAGCAGTGGACAGGACACAGACACGCAGTATTTT. Amino acids: CASSGQDTDTQYF. Variable domain in full (rest from reference TRBV25-1 and TRBJ2-3): EADIYQTPRYLVIGTGKKITLECSQTMGHDKMYWYQQDPGMELHLIHYSYGVNSTEKGDLSSESTVSRIRTEHFPLTLESARPSHTSQYLCASSGQDTDTQYFGPGTRLTVL.

The CDR3 DNA follows: TGTGCCAGCAGTGACATTTTGACCGGATCGACCCAGCATTTT. This sequence encodes CASSDILTGSTQHF. This chain connects TRBV2 to TRBJ1-5; D uncertain. CDR1 and CDR2 from the germline V gene are SNHLY and FYNNEI. V dropped 3 bases and J dropped 11 bases, with 17 bases sitting between them. There are 14 residues in the CDR3.

This clonotype was seen a handful of times. This chain links TRBV2 with TRBJ1-4; D not resolved. V shed 3 bases and J shed 8 bases, with 16 bases lying between them. Germline CDR1 SNHLY, CDR2 FYNNEI. The length of the CDR3 is 15 residues. For the CDR3, the DNA is TGTGCCAGCAGTGATCCGAGCCAAGCGCCGGAAAAACTGTTTTTT. It codes for CASSDPSQAPEKLFF.

The chain links TRBV7-8 to TRBJ1-4; TRBD1 matches at 11 bases. The CDR3 runs to 15 residues. Germline trimming cut 3 bases from V and 5 bases from J; bases unmatched to any gene: 2. Germline V gives CDR1 SGHVS, CDR2 FQNEAQ. CDR3 amino acids: CASSLGTGGNEKLFF. The DNA of the CDR3 is TGTGCCAGCAGCTTGGGGACAGGGGGGAATGAAAAACTGTTTTTT.

The chain carries TRBV5-4 and TRBJ2-1; TRBD1 is a possible D gene (6 bases). This CDR3 is 14 amino acids long. V was shortened by 4 bases and J by 3 bases, with 11 bases between the two germline ends. Germline CDR1 reads SGHNT; CDR2 reads YYREEE (reference sequence). The CDR3 region has the DNA TGTGCCAGCAGCCCGGACAGCTACTACAATGAGCAGTTCTTC. This sequence encodes CASSPDSYYNEQFF.

The chain is built from TRBV5-1 and TRBJ2-7, with TRBD1 matching 7 bases. The CDR3 totals 14 residues. CDR1 is SGHRS, CDR2 YFSETQ, per germline. V gave up 3 bases and J gave up 5 bases; unmatched junction bases: 8. The CDR3 DNA is TGCGCCAGCAGCTCCGGACAGGTTCGCGACGAGCAGTACTTC. Its translation: CASSSGQVRDEQYF.

This clonotype came up a few times. The rearrangement uses TRBV5-1 and TRBJ2-7, with a tentative D call TRBD1 (6 bases). Per germline, CDR1 SGHRS and CDR2 YFSETQ. This CDR3 is 16 amino acids long. V lost 3 bases to trimming and J lost 3 bases, with 19 bases between them. The CDR3 spells CASSYRTEQSIYEQYF. CDR3 sequence (DNA): TGCGCCAGCAGCTACCGGACAGAGCAATCCATCTACGAGCAGTACTTC.

The CDR3: CASSLGVGGEQYF. CDR3 sequence (DNA): TGCGCCAGCAGCTTGGGGGTCGGGGGGGAGCAGTACTTC. V is TRBV5-1 and J is TRBJ2-7, with 7 bases aligning to TRBD2. The CDR3 consists of 13 residues. From germline, CDR1 is SGHRS and CDR2 YFSETQ. J was trimmed by 7 bases and V by 0 bases; bases with no gene match: 4.

The chain has TRBV19 and TRBJ1-5; 7 bases line up with TRBD1. Looked up from germline, CDR1 is LNHDA and CDR2 is SQIVND (reference sequence). The CDR3 length is 13 residues. Unmatched junction bases numbered 13, after V lost 6 bases and J lost 14 bases. The CDR3 nucleotides read TGTGCCAGTAGGGACAGGCTATCAGCCCCCAAGCATTTT. Its protein product is CASRDRLSAPKHF.

This clonotype has a handful of counts. In DNA form, the CDR3 reads TGTGCCAGTAGTGTAACCTGGGACAGGGGATCTAGTCAGCCCCAGCATTTT. Translated: CASSVTWDRGSSQPQHF. The rearrangement joins TRBV19 to TRBJ1-5; 10 bases are a match to TRBD1. The V gene end was trimmed by 5 bases and the J gene end by 6 bases; junction bases not matched to a gene: 13. Per germline, CDR1 LNHDA and CDR2 SQIVND (reference sequence). This CDR3 is built from 17 residues.

The chain has TRBV15 and TRBJ1-5; D is uncertain. The CDR3 runs 13 residues. In germline, CDR1 is LNHNV, CDR2 YYDKDF (reference sequence). Trimming removed 0 bases at V and 6 bases at J, with 6 bases between. CDR3 DNA: TGTGCCACCAGCAGAGAGGGGAGTCAGCCCCAGCATTTT. It encodes CATSREGSQPQHF.

The chain is built from TRBV12-3 or TRBV12-4 and TRBJ2-2; 7 bases are a match to TRBD1. CDR3 length equals 19 residues. J was trimmed by 1 base and V by 4 bases; bases with no gene match: 15. DNA for the CDR3: TGTGCCAGCAGTTCCCCGGGACGCACGGGACAGAGGAACACCGGGGAGCTGTTTTTT. Its protein product is CASSSPGRTGQRNTGELFF.

In its sample, this clonotype was seen a few times. The chain joins TRBV5-1 to TRBJ2-5; 7 positions match TRBD2. This CDR3 region has 13 residues. J lost 3 bases, V lost 4 bases, and 3 bases had no gene match. Germline CDR1 and CDR2: SGHRS and YFSETQ. DNA of the CDR3: TGCGCCAGCAGCGTACGGGGGGAAGAGACCCAGTACTTC. Its protein is CASSVRGEETQYF.

This clonotype was detected only a few times. The chain uses TRBV7-9 and TRBJ2-7, with TRBD1 identical over 9 bases. Germline trimming cut 5 bases from V and 5 bases from J; bases unmatched to any gene: 7. From germline, CDR1 is SEHNR and CDR2 FQNEAQ (reference sequence). The CDR3 runs 14 residues. CDR3 amino acids: CASSPGQGSHEQYF. DNA for the CDR3: TGTGCCAGCAGCCCGGGACAGGGATCCCACGAGCAGTACTTC.

The chain joins TRBV2 to TRBJ2-7; D assignment may be TRBD1 or TRBD2 (6 bases each). V gave up 8 bases and J gave up 7 bases, with 18 bases separating them. Germline values: CDR1 SNHLY, CDR2 FYNNEI. This CDR3 has 13 amino acids. The CDR3 region is CASGFGGHREQYF. CDR3 DNA: TGTGCCAGCGGCTTTGGGGGGCATCGGGAGCAGTACTTC.

This clonotype was recorded a few times. The chain has TRBV12-3 or TRBV12-4 and TRBJ2-1; no clear D gene. There are 16 residues in the CDR3. V was pared by 4 bases and J by 0 bases, with 13 bases between. In nucleotides, the CDR3 is TGTGCCAGCAGTTCCCGGACCCCGAGCTCCTACAATGAGCAGTTCTTC. It encodes CASSSRTPSSYNEQFF.